A single sample is the source of the 24 T cell receptor beta chains below, sequenced in a study of CD8 T cells in Susac syndrome. The RNA input was roughly 0.45 to 1 ug, and it was reverse transcribed with random hexamers. TCRdb passed the immunoSEQ multiplex PCR reads through MiXCR, listing each CDR3 protein once. The table includes 70,000 or so distinct CDR3 sequences, about 94% detected once. The sample comprised CD8+ T cells from PBMCs. Receptor source: a human donor with multiple sclerosis.

The gene calls are TRBV6-4 and TRBJ2-2, with D perhaps being TRBD1 or TRBD2 (5 bases each). With 5 bases removed from V and 6 bases from J, the gap between germline ends came to 13 bases. The CDR3 totals 14 residues. Germline CDR1 MRHNA, CDR2 SNTAGT. The CDR3: CASSLSGTAGELFF. The CDR3 DNA is TGTGCCAGCAGTCTTTCCGGGACGGCCGGGGAGCTGTTTTTT.

Comment on this clonotype: One junction end disagrees with the germline gene, perhaps due to a read error. V usage is TRBV27 and J usage is TRBJ2-5; 9 nucleotides line up with TRBD2. The CDR3 totals 15 residues. Germline assignment: CDR1 MNHEY and CDR2 SMNVEV (reference sequence). The CDR3 DNA follows: TGTGCCAGCAGTCCATATAGCGGGGGAGAAGAGACCCAGCACTTC. It is translated as CASSPYSGGEETQHF.

The V call is TRBV2, the J call TRBJ2-5, with 7 bases fitting TRBD1. Trimming took 0 bases from V and 4 from J; bases not matched to a gene: 17. The CDR3 sequence is 19 residues long. The V gene's germline CDR1 is SNHLY and CDR2 FYNNEI. This CDR3 is CASSEARDSSSGWGETQYF. CDR3 DNA: TGTGCCAGCAGTGAAGCCCGGGACAGTTCATCAGGATGGGGAGAGACCCAGTACTTC.

The V gene is TRBV7-9, the J gene TRBJ1-5, with D uncertain. The V gene's germline CDR1 is SEHNR and CDR2 FQNEAQ (reference sequence). The CDR3 totals 12 residues. The V and J ends lost 4 bases and 5 bases respectively, with 6 bases between them. Written as DNA, the CDR3 is TGTGCCAGCAGCTCCGAGCATCAGCCCCAGCATTTT. Translation gives CASSSEHQPQHF.

The V call is TRBV19, the J call TRBJ1-5; possibly TRBD1 for D (6 bases). The ends were cut back, 5 bases at V and 0 bases at J, with 14 bases in the middle. The CDR3 is 16 amino acids. CDR1 and CDR2 (germline): LNHDA, SQIVND (reference sequence). This CDR3 reads CASSPGGGYSNQPQHF. In DNA, the CDR3 is TGTGCCAGTAGTCCCGGAGGGGGGTATAGCAATCAGCCCCAGCATTTT.

The rearrangement joins TRBV30 to TRBJ2-7; D may be TRBD2 (5 bases). CDR1 is GTSNPN and CDR2 is SVGIG in the germline V gene (reference sequence). This CDR3 contains 12 residues. The ends were cut back, 5 bases at V and 2 bases at J, with 10 bases in the middle. CDR3 in DNA: TGTGCCTGGGGTACTAGGCCCTACGAGCAGTACTTC. Translated, it gives CAWGTRPYEQYF. Full variable domain (rest looked up from reference TRBV30 and TRBJ2-7): SQTIHQWPATLVQPVGSPLSLECTVEGTSNPNLYWYRQAAGRGLQLLFYSVGIGQISSEVPQNLSASRPQDRQFILSSKKLLLSDSGFYLCAWGTRPYEQYFGPGTRLTVT.

CDR3 in DNA: TGTGCCACCAGCGGCGAGGGGACCCAGTACTTC. Translating gives CATSGEGTQYF. V and J are TRBV15 and TRBJ2-5; a weak D match, TRBD2 (5 bases). The CDR3 has 11 residues. Germline loops: CDR1 LNHNV, CDR2 YYDKDF (reference sequence). With 5 bases removed from V and 7 bases from J, the gap between germline ends came to 8 bases. Using reference TRBV15 and TRBJ2-5 for the parts outside the CDR3, the full variable domain is DAMVIQNPRYQVTQFGKPVTLSCSQTLNHNVMYWYQQKSSQAPKLLFHYYDKDFNNEADTPDNFQSRRPNTSFCFLDIRSPGLGDTAMYLCATSGEGTQYFGPGTRLLVL.

This chain joins TRBV7-8 and TRBJ2-2, with TRBD2 matching over 11 bases. Germline CDR1 SGHVS, CDR2 FQNEAQ. CDR3 length: 16 amino acids. Unmatched junction bases numbered 6, after V lost 2 bases and J lost 7 bases. In nucleotides, the CDR3 is TGTGCCAGCAGCTTATATAGCGGGGGGGCCGGCGGGGAGCTGTTTTTT. It is translated as CASSLYSGGAGGELFF.

The rearrangement uses TRBV19 and TRBJ2-6, with D perhaps matching TRBD2 (6 bases). The V gene lost 10 bases and the J gene lost 1 base, with 17 bases spanning the gap. Germline-derived CDR1 and CDR2 are LNHDA and SQIVND (reference sequence). The CDR3 has 16 residues. CDR3 coding DNA: TGTGCCACCGGAGGGGACGGTATATCTGGGGCCAACGTCCTGACTTTC. Its protein is CATGGDGISGANVLTF.

The chain recombines TRBV27 with TRBJ2-1; 7 bases agree with TRBD1. The CDR3 is 15 amino acids. The trim removed 5 bases at V and 7 bases at J, leaving 11 bases unmatched. Germline CDR1 reads MNHEY; CDR2 reads SMNVEV (reference sequence). The CDR3: CASSMDRQGDNEQFF. The CDR3, as DNA: TGTGCCAGCAGTATGGACAGACAGGGAGATAATGAGCAGTTCTTC.

The chain uses TRBV27 and TRBJ2-2, with no clear D. Trimming pared 2 bases from V and 2 bases from J, leaving 6 bases between. CDR1 and CDR2 (germline): MNHEY, SMNVEV (reference sequence). This CDR3 has 14 amino acids. CDR3 sequence (DNA): TGTGCCAGCAGTTTAACGGTAAACACCGGGGAGCTGTTTTTT. Its protein is CASSLTVNTGELFF.

The V call is TRBV2, the J call TRBJ2-1; TRBD2 aligns across 10 bases. V gave up 4 bases and J gave up 8 bases; unmatched junction bases: 11. CDR1 is SNHLY, CDR2 FYNNEI, per germline. The CDR3 has 16 amino acids. The CDR3 sequence is CASSAPLGTSVDEQFF. The CDR3 coding sequence is TGTGCCAGCAGTGCCCCTTTGGGGACTAGCGTGGATGAGCAGTTCTTC.

This clonotype has a single count. The chain is built from TRBV27 and TRBJ1-1; D is unresolved. V lost 3 bases and J lost 8, with 13 bases in between. CDR3 length: 13 amino acids. From germline, CDR1 is MNHEY and CDR2 SMNVEV (reference sequence). Written as DNA, the CDR3 is TGTGCCAGCAGTTTCGAGGTGGACTTGGAAGCTTTCTTT. It is translated as CASSFEVDLEAFF.

The chain employs TRBV2 and TRBJ2-5, with unresolved D. There are 16 residues in the CDR3. Germline CDR1 is SNHLY and CDR2 is FYNNEI. The germline V and J ends were trimmed by 0 bases and 5 bases, with 16 bases remaining between them. CDR3: CASSEAGFVGGETQYF. Written as DNA, the CDR3 is TGTGCCAGCAGTGAAGCTGGGTTCGTCGGTGGGGAGACCCAGTACTTC.

This clonotype was seen only a few times. The chain uses TRBV23-1 and TRBJ1-2; no definite D call. TRBV23-1 is an ORF for which the function is uncertain. Trimming took off 3 bases at V and 8 bases at J, with 4 bases between the two ends. This CDR3 region has 10 residues. This CDR3 is CASSQGGYTF. The CDR3, as DNA: TGCGCCAGCAGTCAGGGGGGCTACACCTTC.

The rearrangement links TRBV28 to TRBJ2-5; D gene uncertain. The CDR3 is 12 residues long. Between the trimmed V and J ends, which lost 2 bases and 9 bases, there was a span of 10 bases. Germline CDR1 is MDHEN and CDR2 is SYDVKM. The CDR3 sequence is CASSLGFEAQYF. In DNA form, the CDR3 reads TGTGCCAGCAGTTTAGGATTTGAGGCCCAGTACTTC.

This chain links TRBV6-2 or TRBV6-3 with TRBJ2-1; 7 bases fit TRBD2. The CDR3 is 15 amino acids. V dropped 4 bases and J dropped 5; count of bases not matched to a gene: 8. In germline, CDR1 is MNHEY, CDR2 SVGEGT. CDR3 DNA: TGTGCCAGCAGTTCCTCGGAGGCGGGGGACAATGAGCAGTTCTTC. Translation: CASSSSEAGDNEQFF.

The chain combines TRBV7-8 with TRBJ1-6; D not resolved. Germline lookup yields CDR1 SGHVS and CDR2 FQNEAQ. This CDR3 is 12 amino acids long. Trimming removed 1 base from V and 9 bases from J, with 4 bases in between. CDR3 loop: CASSLEGSPLHF. CDR3 in DNA: TGTGCCAGCAGCTTAGAGGGTTCACCCCTCCACTTT.

The table lists this clonotype with a few counts. V usage is TRBV20-1 and J usage is TRBJ2-2; TRBD2 agrees at 10 bases. Trimming cost V 0 bases and J 3 bases; bases outside gene matches: 1. The V gene's germline CDR1 is DFQATT and CDR2 SNEGSKA (reference sequence). CDR3 length: 15 residues. CDR3 in amino acids: CSARELAGDTGELFF. The CDR3 bases are TGCAGTGCTAGAGAGCTAGCGGGAGACACCGGGGAGCTGTTTTTT.

The V and J genes are TRBV20-1 and TRBJ2-1, with 9 bases that match TRBD2. V was clipped by 5 bases and J by 3 bases; unmatched bases: 14. This CDR3 contains 17 residues. Germline lookup yields CDR1 DFQATT and CDR2 SNEGSKA (reference sequence). CDR3 coding DNA: TGCAGTGCTTACTGCCCTCAGCGGGAGGAGTGCTACAATGAGCAGTTCTTC. This translates into CSAYCPQREECYNEQFF.

The rearrangement links TRBV4-3 to TRBJ2-7; D is unclear. This CDR3 region has 14 residues. The germline V gene encodes CDR1 LGHNA and CDR2 YSLEER. Trimming took 0 bases from V and 2 from J, leaving 8 bases between them. In nucleotides, the CDR3 is TGCGCCAGCAGCCAAGATTGGCAGACCTACGAGCAGTACTTC. Residues: CASSQDWQTYEQYF.

The chain has TRBV4-1 and TRBJ2-7, with D perhaps TRBD1 (5 bases). The CDR3 consists of 13 residues. Per germline, CDR1 MGHRA and CDR2 YSYEKL. The V end was cut by 3 bases, the J end by 6 bases, with 12 bases between. The CDR3 sequence is CASSQAGISEQYF. The DNA for the CDR3 is TGCGCCAGCAGCCAGGCAGGGATTTCCGAGCAGTACTTC.

A note on this clonotype: The DNA is omitted, as the CDR3 cannot be located on it reliably, and the CDR3 follows TCRdb's listing. The chain couples TRBV30 to TRBJ1-4; no DNA check was done on the table's D call, TRBD1. The germline V gene has CDR1 GTSNPN and CDR2 SVGIG (reference sequence). The CDR3 is 12 residues long, ends included. CDR3 amino acids: CAWGQVGKNCFF.

This clonotype was observed a single time. CDR3 bases: TGTGCCACCAGCAGAGATGGGTCTAGCAGCACAGATACGCAGTATTTT. This sequence encodes CATSRDGSSSTDTQYF. V gene TRBV15 combines with J gene TRBJ2-3; TRBD2 might be the D (5 bases). Germline loops: CDR1 LNHNV, CDR2 YYDKDF (reference sequence). The V end lost 0 bases, the J end lost 0 bases, and 10 bases lay between the germline ends. The CDR3 spans 16 residues.